This T cell receptor beta chain originates from a study of metastatic and nonmetastatic thyroid tumors. Study-wide background: It was across blood and tumor or nodule tissue from malignant and benign thyroid patients that repertoires were compared.

Under the authors' procedure: The study took CDR3 differences across clinicopathological groups and made a distant-metastasis classifier for papillary thyroid cancer from them. TCRdb re-analyzed the PCR reads using MiXCR. The V and J calls and clone size are TCRdb's, not the authors'. The sample lists 35,000 to 45,000 clones, around 21% occurring once. Before thyroid surgery, none of the patients had received any treatment. This clone came up many times. V gave up 0 bases and J gave up 10 bases; unmatched junction bases: 7. This CDR3 is 15 amino acids long. Germline lookup yields CDR1 SGDLS and CDR2 YYNGEE.

This clonotype was obtained from a female donor with papillary thyroid cancer or a benign thyroid nodule (not recorded which). Some clones in this sample may be carry-over from other donors' samples. This sequence joins TRBV9 and TRBJ1-6; TRBD1 aligns across 7 bases. The source material was blood. Here the CDR3 DNA reads TGTGCCAGCAGCGTAGCCTACAGGGGTGGATCACCCCTCCACTTT. Amino acids: CASSVAYRGGSPLHF. The full variable domain, in which reference TRBV9 and TRBJ1-6 provide the parts outside the CDR3, is DSGVTQTPKHLITATGQRVTLRCSPRSGDLSVYWYQQSLDQGLQFLIQYYNGEERAKGNILERFSAQQFPDLHSELNLSSLELGDSALYFCASSVAYRGGSPLHFGNGTRLTVT.